These 26 T cell receptor beta chains originate from one sample sequenced in a study of shared T cell receptors in the human thymus. Assay: immunoSEQ multiplex PCR; the TCRdb copy retains only in-frame clones and omits some. The sample has hundreds of thousands of clones, 80% to 90% seen once. These data also formed part of another study, on human thymus T cells.

What was sequenced was thymocytes. Receptors originate from a girl under three years old with a congenital heart defect.

The chain employs TRBV11-2 and TRBJ2-5; D might be TRBD1 (6 bases). Trimming took off 1 base at V and 0 bases at J, with 15 bases between the two ends. The CDR3 has 17 amino acids. Per the germline V gene, CDR1 is SGHAT and CDR2 is FQNNGV. Written as DNA, the CDR3 is TGTGCCAGCAGCTTAGCGGGAACCGACAGGTACCAAGAGACCCAGTACTTC. Translated: CASSLAGTDRYQETQYF.

This chain connects TRBV27 to TRBJ2-6, with 7 bases lining up with TRBD1. The CDR3 covers 20 residues. V lost 6 bases to trimming and J lost 0 bases; unmatched junction nucleotides: 17. CDR1 and CDR2 (germline): MNHEY, SMNVEV (reference sequence). CDR3 residues: CASRRSGRDRFPSGANVLTF. CDR3 coding DNA: TGTGCCAGCAGACGGTCGGGCCGGGACAGATTTCCCTCTGGGGCCAACGTCCTGACTTTC.

The chain links TRBV25-1 to TRBJ1-1; no reliable D call. The CDR3 has 14 residues. V lost 1 base, J lost 1 base, and 7 bases lay in between. Germline V gives CDR1 MGHDK, CDR2 SYGVNS. This CDR3 reads CASSELRGNTEAFF. For the CDR3, the DNA is TGTGCCAGCAGTGAATTACGGGGGAACACTGAAGCTTTCTTT.

This rearrangement joins TRBV7-9 to TRBJ1-1; 9 bases agree with TRBD1. This CDR3 comprises 18 residues. The junction had 16 bases not matched to a gene; V was cut back by 5 bases and J by 3 bases. The germline CDR1 and CDR2 sequences are SEHNR and FQNEAQ (reference sequence). The CDR3 loop is CASSLITYRQGGHTEAFF. CDR3 nucleotides: TGTGCCAGCAGCCTTATAACGTACCGACAGGGGGGCCACACTGAAGCTTTCTTT.

V usage is TRBV6-6 and J usage is TRBJ1-1; D gene uncertain. Germline V gene data show CDR1 as MNHNY and CDR2 as SVGAGI (reference sequence). Trimming stripped 7 bases from V and 1 base from J, with 19 bases between. The CDR3 has 16 amino acids. The CDR3 is CASTKGQEARNTEAFF. DNA for the CDR3: TGTGCCAGCACCAAGGGTCAGGAGGCACGGAACACTGAAGCTTTCTTT.

The V call is TRBV5-1, the J call TRBJ2-7; TRBD1 might be the D (6 bases). Trimming removed 1 base from V and 1 base from J, with 15 bases in between. The length of the CDR3 is 16 residues. Germline V lookup: CDR1 SGHRS, CDR2 YFSETQ. CDR3 nucleotides: TGCGCCAGCAGCTTGCACTGGGACAATCCATCCTACGAGCAGTACTTC. It codes for CASSLHWDNPSYEQYF.

Note on this clone: One end of the junction varies from germline; a read error may be responsible. V is TRBV15 and J is TRBJ2-5, with a tentative D call TRBD2 (7 bases). CDR3 length: 13 amino acids. Germline CDR1 and CDR2: LNHNV and YYDKDF (reference sequence). The CDR3 loop is CATSRSEGGRGNF. The CDR3 DNA sequence: TGTGCCACCAGCAGATCCGAGGGGGGGAGGGGGAACTTC.

The chain links TRBV19 to TRBJ2-1, with 8 bases that match TRBD2. The germline V gene has CDR1 LNHDA and CDR2 SQIVND (reference sequence). The CDR3 spans 17 residues. The trim removed 4 bases at V and 0 bases at J, leaving 8 bases unmatched. The CDR3 is CASSTVLAGGSYNEQFF. CDR3 bases: TGTGCCAGTAGTACCGTTCTGGCGGGGGGCTCCTACAATGAGCAGTTCTTC.

This chain joins TRBV6-6 and TRBJ1-2; tentatively, D is TRBD1 (6 bases). Germline assignment: CDR1 MNHNY and CDR2 SVGAGI (reference sequence). V lost 7 bases and J lost 6, with 15 bases in between. The CDR3 covers 13 residues. CDR3: CASIKTGGHGYTF. The DNA of the CDR3 is TGTGCCAGCATTAAGACGGGGGGCCATGGCTACACCTTC.

The genes are TRBV9 and TRBJ2-5, with 7 bases lining up with TRBD1. Germline-derived CDR1 and CDR2 are SGDLS and YYNGEE. CDR3 length: 15 amino acids. V gave up 3 bases and J gave up 5 bases; unmatched junction bases: 10. DNA for the CDR3: TGTGCCAGCAGCGACAGAACAGGGGTGGGGGAGACCCAGTACTTC. This encodes CASSDRTGVGETQYF.

The chain joins TRBV6-6 to TRBJ2-1, with D possibly matching TRBD1 (6 bases). In germline, CDR1 is MNHNY, CDR2 SVGAGI (reference sequence). The length of the CDR3 is 16 residues. V was cut by 5 bases and J by 7 bases, with 21 bases left in between. In nucleotides, the CDR3 is TGTGCCAGCAGTAACAACGGACAGCCAGAATCGAATGAGCAGTTCTTC. Its protein is CASSNNGQPESNEQFF.

This clone came up a few times. CDR3 in amino acids: CASTYPPGAFIGYTF. The CDR3 DNA is TGCGCCAGCACCTACCCGCCAGGGGCGTTTATTGGCTACACCTTC. The genes are TRBV5-1 and TRBJ1-2, with D perhaps TRBD1 (6 bases). This CDR3 is built from 15 residues. Trimming took off 6 bases at V and 7 bases at J, with 22 bases between the two ends. The germline CDR1 and CDR2 sequences are SGHRS and YFSETQ.

This clone was counted once. The J gene is TRBJ2-7, the V gene TRBV5-6; 7 nucleotides match TRBD1. Germline CDR1 SGHDT, CDR2 YYEEEE. J lost 0 bases, V lost 2 bases, and 5 bases had no gene match. This CDR3 region has 15 residues. This CDR3 is CASSFRGPSSYEQYF. CDR3 nucleotide sequence: TGTGCCAGCAGCTTTAGGGGGCCAAGCTCCTACGAGCAGTACTTC.

This chain uses TRBV4-3 with TRBJ2-5, with D tentatively TRBD1 (6 bases). The germline CDR1 and CDR2 sequences are LGHNA and YSLEER. V lost 4 bases, J lost 1 base, and 19 bases lay in between. There are 17 residues in the CDR3. CDR3 amino acids: CASSRHPAGAFQETQYF. CDR3 DNA: TGCGCCAGCAGCCGACACCCCGCAGGGGCCTTCCAAGAGACCCAGTACTTC.

This chain connects TRBV5-1 to TRBJ2-5; 7 bases fit TRBD2. The CDR3 has 12 amino acids. Germline values: CDR1 SGHRS, CDR2 YFSETQ. Trimming at V came to 4 bases and at J to 3 bases, leaving 0 bases not matched to a gene. The CDR3 reads CASSGGEETQYF. Here the CDR3 DNA reads TGCGCCAGCAGCGGGGGGGAAGAGACCCAGTACTTC.

This chain uses TRBV4-3 with TRBJ2-3; 8 bases agree with TRBD2. The CDR3 extends over 15 amino acids. After removal of 0 bases from V and 5 bases from J, the junction contained 4 bases not matched to a gene. The germline V gene encodes CDR1 LGHNA and CDR2 YSLEER. The CDR3 is CASSQDVAGGDTQYF. The CDR3 DNA is TGCGCCAGCAGCCAAGATGTGGCGGGGGGAGATACGCAGTATTTT.

The chain joins TRBV7-8 to TRBJ1-4; tentative D call: TRBD1 (6 bases). The CDR3 covers 14 residues. The ends were cut back, 5 bases at V and 7 bases at J, with 14 bases in the middle. The germline CDR1 and CDR2 sequences are SGHVS and FQNEAQ. CDR3 nucleotides: TGTGCCAGCAGCCCTCGGGGCAGGGGTGAAAAACTGTTTTTT. This gives the protein CASSPRGRGEKLFF.

The chain uses TRBV4-1 and TRBJ1-5, with a possible D match to TRBD1 (6 bases). Deletions cut 0 bases from V and 2 bases from J, with 17 bases between. Germline loops: CDR1 MGHRA, CDR2 YSYEKL. CDR3 length: 18 amino acids. The CDR3 spells CASSQDRRAGDGNQPQHF. The CDR3 DNA sequence: TGCGCCAGCAGCCAAGACCGTCGGGCAGGGGATGGCAATCAGCCCCAGCATTTT.

In nucleotides, the CDR3 is TGTGCCAGCAGCACCCGACCGAGGGGGGATACGCAGTATTTT. It translates to CASSTRPRGDTQYF. The rearrangement links TRBV7-2 to TRBJ2-3; tentative D call: TRBD1 (6 bases). V lost 5 bases, J lost 6 bases, and 15 bases lay in between. CDR3 size: 14 residues. Germline V gene data show CDR1 as SGHTA and CDR2 as FQGNSA.

CDR3 amino acids: CASSPRTGNEKLFF. CDR3 DNA sequence: TGTGCCAGCAGCCCTAGAACAGGAAATGAAAAACTGTTTTTT. The rearrangement joins TRBV7-8 to TRBJ1-4; tentative D call: TRBD1 (5 bases). The CDR3 covers 14 residues. V lost 5 bases to trimming and J lost 5 bases, with 12 bases between them. Germline V lookup: CDR1 SGHVS, CDR2 FQNEAQ.

This chain uses TRBV6-1 with TRBJ1-1; weak D call: TRBD1 (5 bases). Germline V gene lookup returns CDR1 MNHNS and CDR2 SASEGT. The V and J ends lost 5 bases and 5 bases respectively, with 18 bases between them. The CDR3 contains 15 residues. CDR3 region: CASSPRRGRGTEAFF. CDR3 DNA sequence: TGTGCCAGCAGTCCCCGACGGGGGAGAGGGACTGAAGCTTTCTTT.

The rearrangement links TRBV5-1 to TRBJ1-3, with 7 bases aligning to TRBD1. Germline V gives CDR1 SGHRS, CDR2 YFSETQ. Trimming took 0 bases from V and 7 from J; bases not matched to a gene: 4. The CDR3 covers 14 residues. The DNA of the CDR3 is TGCGCCAGCAGCTTGGCAGGGGGGCGGAACACCATATATTTT. Protein: CASSLAGGRNTIYF.

V is TRBV2 and J is TRBJ2-7, with a possible D match to TRBD1 (6 bases). This CDR3 is 16 amino acids long. Germline assignment: CDR1 SNHLY and CDR2 FYNNEI. Trimming removed 6 bases at V and 1 base at J, with 19 bases between. The CDR3 nucleotides read TGTGCCAGCAGCCCACCCCCTGGGGGCCGATCCTACGAGCAGTACTTC. Its protein product is CASSPPPGGRSYEQYF.

The J gene is TRBJ2-7, the V gene TRBV30; 7 nucleotides line up with TRBD1. J lost 3 bases, V lost 3 bases, and 11 bases had no gene match. The V gene's germline CDR1 is GTSNPN and CDR2 SVGIG (reference sequence). The CDR3 contains 15 residues. CDR3 protein: CAWRSRRGRFYEQYF. The CDR3 DNA reads TGTGCCTGGAGAAGCCGTAGGGGGCGATTCTACGAGCAGTACTTC.

V gene TRBV5-6 combines with J gene TRBJ1-2; D possibly corresponds to TRBD1 (6 bases). Germline loops: CDR1 SGHDT, CDR2 YYEEEE. The length of the CDR3 is 16 residues. V was trimmed by 0 bases and J by 6 bases, leaving 18 bases between them. CDR3 sequence (DNA): TGTGCCAGCAGCTTGGCGAGTGGTTTTGGGGGCGATGGCTACACCTTC. This encodes CASSLASGFGGDGYTF.

The chain uses TRBV11-2 and TRBJ1-1, with 9 bases identical to TRBD1. J lost 5 bases, V lost 0 bases, and 7 bases had no gene match. The CDR3 has 16 amino acids. Looked up from germline, CDR1 is SGHAT and CDR2 is FQNNGV. CDR3 bases: TGTGCCAGCAGCTTAGAAGCGGGACAGGGTCTGACTGAAGCTTTCTTT. Its translation is CASSLEAGQGLTEAFF.